These 21 T cell receptor beta chains were all obtained from the same sample, sequenced in a study of blood T cells in healthy people across ages. Together with a sample-barcoded 5' primer, a J-beta primer mix was included in a second PCR lasting about 6 to 11 cycles. TCRdb redid the calling of the 5' RACE reads with MiXCR, one entry per CDR3 protein. The data hold some 1.1 million distinct CDR3 sequences, with roughly two fifths observed a single time. The sequencing input was blood. The receptors here all came from a man between 18 and 35 years old in good health.

The genes are TRBV12-3 or TRBV12-4 and TRBJ2-7; 8 bases are a match to TRBD1. The V segment lost 6 bases and the J segment 7 bases; nucleotides outside the gene matches: 11. The CDR3 spans 14 residues. The CDR3 DNA is TGTGCCAGCAGCCCACAGGGGGGATACAATGAGCAGTACTTC. This translates into CASSPQGGYNEQYF.

The table lists this clonotype with a few counts. J is TRBJ2-3 and V is TRBV4-3, with TRBD1 identical over 7 bases. V shed 0 bases and J 0 bases; nucleotides not matched to a gene: 6. The CDR3 length is 17 residues. Germline V gives CDR1 LGHNA, CDR2 YSLEER. The CDR3 DNA sequence: TGCGCCAGCAGCCAAGATCTAATGACAGGGAGCACAGATACGCAGTATTTT. This gives the protein CASSQDLMTGSTDTQYF.

The J gene is TRBJ2-4, the V gene TRBV5-5; 8 bases are shared with TRBD1. Per germline, CDR1 SGHKS and CDR2 YYEKEE (reference sequence). Unmatched junction bases numbered 14, after V lost 4 bases and J lost 5 bases. CDR3 size: 17 residues. The CDR3 reads CASSIRQGYNPQNIQYF. In DNA form, the CDR3 reads TGTGCCAGCAGCATAAGACAGGGGTACAACCCCCAAAACATTCAGTACTTC.

V and J are TRBV20-1 and TRBJ1-4, with no clear D. There are 12 residues in the CDR3. Deletions cut 0 bases from V and 7 bases from J, with 6 bases between. Germline CDR1 and CDR2: DFQATT and SNEGSKA (reference sequence). Here the CDR3 DNA reads TGCAGTGCTAGAGATTACGGTGAAAAACTGTTTTTT. This encodes CSARDYGEKLFF.

In the case of this clonotype: A junction end diverges from the germline sequence, so it may reflect a read error. CDR3: CTSSPGTGQGNTDTQYF. DNA of the CDR3: TGTACCAGCAGCCCAGGTACGGGACAGGGAAACACAGATACGCAGTATTTT. This chain joins TRBV7-9 and TRBJ2-3; 9 positions match TRBD1. Germline assignment: CDR1 SEHNR and CDR2 FQNEAQ (reference sequence). The CDR3 consists of 17 residues.

J is TRBJ2-1 and V is TRBV24-1; 7 bases match TRBD1. From germline, CDR1 is KGHDR and CDR2 SFDVKD. With 4 bases clipped from V and 4 bases from J, the junction kept 9 bases outside the gene matches. CDR3 length equals 16 residues. The CDR3 DNA is TGTGCCACCAGTGACAAGGGACAGTCAAGGTACAATGAGCAGTTCTTC. Its protein is CATSDKGQSRYNEQFF.

A few counts support this clonotype. V usage is TRBV20-1 and J usage is TRBJ1-1; 11 nucleotides line up with TRBD1. The CDR3 spans 14 residues. CDR1 and CDR2 (germline): DFQATT, SNEGSKA (reference sequence). V shed 3 bases and J 5 bases; nucleotides not matched to a gene: 5. CDR3 region: CSARDRGLETEAFF. DNA for the CDR3: TGCAGTGCTAGGGACAGGGGGCTAGAGACTGAAGCTTTCTTT.

Many counts were recorded for this clonotype. The V call is TRBV7-2, the J call TRBJ1-2; D not resolved. V was clipped by 4 bases and J by 0 bases, with 6 bases between them. Germline V CDR1 and CDR2: SGHTA, FQGNSA. CDR3 size: 13 residues. CDR3 sequence: CASSSDPNYGYTF. The CDR3 DNA reads as TGTGCCAGCAGCTCAGACCCTAACTATGGCTACACCTTC.

The gene calls are TRBV20-1 and TRBJ2-5, with D tentatively TRBD2 (5 bases). V shed 0 bases and J shed 1 base, with 15 bases lying between them. CDR3 length: 16 residues. CDR1 is DFQATT, CDR2 SNEGSKA, per germline (reference sequence). The CDR3 here is CSARDLRGSLQETQYF. In DNA form, the CDR3 reads TGCAGTGCTAGAGATCTTCGGGGTAGCCTCCAAGAGACCCAGTACTTC.

There are a few counts of this clonotype. The chain carries TRBV20-1 and TRBJ2-1; 7 positions match TRBD2. Germline CDR1 DFQATT, CDR2 SNEGSKA (reference sequence). The CDR3 sequence is 15 residues long. Trimming cost V 2 bases and J 3 bases; bases outside gene matches: 7. The CDR3 loop reads CSARIAGGLYNEQFF. CDR3 nucleotides: TGCAGTGCTAGAATAGCGGGCGGACTCTACAATGAGCAGTTCTTC.

This clonotype came up a few times. The chain is built from TRBV10-3 and TRBJ2-7; D call uncertain. Trimming left V 10 bases short and J 2 bases short, with 15 bases between. This CDR3 region has 13 residues. Germline assignment: CDR1 ENHRY and CDR2 SYGVKD. The CDR3: CATSEESTYEQYF. Written as DNA, the CDR3 is TGTGCCACCAGCGAAGAGTCGACCTACGAGCAGTACTTC.

This clonotype was detected only a few times. This sequence joins TRBV4-1 and TRBJ2-2; no definite D call. The CDR3 runs to 16 residues. The germline gives CDR1 MGHRA, CDR2 YSYEKL. The V end was cut by 4 bases, the J end by 3 bases, with 15 bases between. The CDR3 nucleotides are TGCGCCAGCAGCCTAGTGCGGATTGGGGACACCGGGGAGCTGTTTTTT. As protein: CASSLVRIGDTGELFF.

The genes are TRBV27 and TRBJ2-2; a weak D match, TRBD1 (5 bases). In germline, CDR1 is MNHEY, CDR2 SMNVEV (reference sequence). V shed 5 bases and J shed 5 bases, with 15 bases lying between them. The CDR3 consists of 15 residues. The CDR3 spells CASSLQWAGTGELFF. The DNA of the CDR3 is TGTGCCAGCAGTCTTCAATGGGCAGGGACCGGGGAGCTGTTTTTT.

The J gene is TRBJ2-3, the V gene TRBV7-8; D gene unclear. V dropped 5 bases and J dropped 0 bases, with 15 bases sitting between them. The CDR3 is 16 amino acids. The V gene's germline CDR1 is SGHVS and CDR2 FQNEAQ. This CDR3 reads CASSPRLRESTDTQYF. As DNA, the CDR3 is TGTGCCAGCAGCCCACGCCTCAGAGAGAGCACAGATACGCAGTATTTT.

This chain uses TRBV4-3 with TRBJ1-3, with D hard to call. The length of the CDR3 is 17 residues. The V end lost 0 bases, the J end lost 0 bases, and 12 bases lay between the germline ends. Germline-derived CDR1 and CDR2 are LGHNA and YSLEER. DNA for the CDR3: TGCGCCAGCAGCCAAGAAACCCTCGTGAGCTCTGGAAACACCATATATTTT. Translation: CASSQETLVSSGNTIYF.

V and J are TRBV20-1 and TRBJ1-1; D gene ambiguous. The CDR3 is 9 residues long. Germline V gives CDR1 DFQATT, CDR2 SNEGSKA (reference sequence). The CDR3 sequence: CRTNTEAFF. The CDR3 DNA sequence: TGCAGGACGAACACTGAAGCTTTCTTT.

Here the CDR3 reads CSARMGSSYNEQFF. The CDR3 region has the DNA TGCAGCGCCCGAATGGGAAGCTCCTACAATGAGCAGTTCTTC. This chain uses TRBV29-1 with TRBJ2-1; no reliable D call. This CDR3 is built from 14 residues. Between the trimmed V and J ends, which lost 7 bases and 0 bases, there was a span of 13 bases. From germline, CDR1 is SQVTM and CDR2 ANQGSEA.

The rearrangement uses TRBV11-3 and TRBJ2-1, with D perhaps matching TRBD1 (6 bases). Germline CDR1 and CDR2: SGHNT and YENEEA. Trimming took 5 bases from V and 5 from J, leaving 16 bases between them. The CDR3 totals 15 residues. CDR3 sequence reads: CASSQGLMPNNEQFF. CDR3 bases: TGTGCCAGCAGCCAGGGGCTGATGCCTAACAATGAGCAGTTCTTC.

This clonotype was found once. A read error may produce the germline difference seen at one junction end. The chain is built from TRBV4-2 and TRBJ2-1; 8 bases align to TRBD2. Germline V lookup: CDR1 LGHNA, CDR2 YNFKEQ. The CDR3 is 16 residues long. CDR3: CASSQELADSYNKQFF. CDR3 nucleotide sequence: TGTGCCAGCAGCCAAGAACTAGCGGACTCCTACAATAAGCAGTTCTTC.

The sample holds a few counts of this clonotype. The rearrangement links TRBV20-1 to TRBJ2-5; D possibly corresponds to TRBD1 (6 bases). The J call may be wrong; the DNA end is better matched by TRBJ2-1. Germline CDR1 reads DFQATT; CDR2 reads SNEGSKA (reference sequence). The CDR3 runs to 14 residues. CDR3 loop: CSARPTTGVETQFF. DNA of the CDR3: TGCAGTGCTAGACCCACGACAGGAGTGGAGACCCAGTTCTTC.

The rearrangement uses TRBV2 and TRBJ2-3; 9 bases align to TRBD1. CDR3 length: 17 residues. After removal of 5 bases from V and 6 bases from J, the junction contained 15 bases not matched to a gene. Per the germline V gene, CDR1 is SNHLY and CDR2 is FYNNEI. The CDR3 DNA reads TGTGCCAGCAGTCGATACCGGGACAGGGCCCTCGTTGATACGCAGTATTTT. Encoded protein: CASSRYRDRALVDTQYF.